One sample yielded the 4 T cell receptor beta chains listed below, sequenced in a study of blood T cells in healthy people across ages. The second PCR ran about 6 to 11 cycles with a sample-barcoded 5' primer and J-beta primers. TCRdb re-derived calls from the 5' RACE reads in MiXCR, one entry per CDR3 protein. The sample includes 590,000 or so distinct CDR3 sequences, about 30% of them seen just once. The sample taken for sequencing was blood. These TCRs come from a woman older than 75 in good health.

V usage is TRBV28 and J usage is TRBJ1-5; D uncertain. The CDR3 is 14 residues long. Per germline, CDR1 MDHEN and CDR2 SYDVKM. The V end was cut by 4 bases, the J end by 11 bases, with 18 bases between. CDR3 sequence (DNA): TGTGCCAGCAGTTCGACCCGACAATCGTTAACCCAGCATTTT. It is translated as CASSSTRQSLTQHF.

As regards this clonotype: Given a much more abundant clone one base away, this may be a read error. The rearrangement links TRBV9 to TRBJ2-1; D is ambiguous. There are 13 residues in the CDR3. CDR1 and CDR2 (germline): SGDLS, YYNGEE. The CDR3 nucleotides are TGTGCCAGCAGACCGTTAGGATTCAATGAGCAGTGCTTC. Its translation is CASRPLGFNEQCF.

This clonotype was detected only a few times. The V and J genes are TRBV5-8 and TRBJ1-4, with 8 positions matching TRBD1. V dropped 4 bases and J dropped 7; count of bases not matched to a gene: 6. This CDR3 contains 14 residues. From germline, CDR1 is SGHTS and CDR2 YDEGEE. The CDR3, as DNA: TGTGCCAGCAGCCCGGGACAGGTGGCTGAAAAACTGTTTTTT. Protein product: CASSPGQVAEKLFF.

With respect to this clonotype: A much larger clone sits a single nucleotide away, making a read error possible. The chain carries TRBV7-3 and TRBJ2-1, with 7 bases aligning to TRBD2. The J call is in doubt because the DNA end fits TRBJ2-7 better. CDR1 SGHTA and CDR2 FQGTGA come from the germline V gene. The CDR3 has 18 amino acids. CDR3 protein: CASSPRTRGVGSYNEQYF. In DNA, the CDR3 is TGTGCCAGCAGCCCTAGAACCCGGGGGGTCGGCTCCTACAATGAGCAGTACTTC.